This T cell receptor beta chain was sequenced during a study of blood T cell repertoires in COVID-19 (TCRdb year 2020). For context, the study as a whole: Samples covering the acute and convalescent phases of COVID-19 were provided by collaborators in the United States, Italy and Spain. The material from the prospective study consisted of cDNA or gDNA derived from T cells, B-cell-depleted T cells, or PBMCs. The dataset comprised deeply sampled blood TCRbeta repertoires from subjects exposed to, actively infected with, or recovered from COVID-19. The repertoires were released in a freely available public database meant as a resource for research on the immune response to SARS-CoV-2. The samples were drawn from the first 160 participants of the ongoing ImmuneRACE study and from roughly 1,300 subjects provided by 6 global collaborators. A de-identified subject ID, COVID-19 status, age in years and sex were almost always included in the sample metadata. HLA class I and class II types, where available, came from metadata supplied by the sample provider rather than from assay-based typing. What the research found in general, with its limitations: The quantity of clinical and demographic metadata differed by source and by participant and was supplied without curation.

A second Seattle source provided samples from volunteer blood donors who had recovered from COVID-19. Collaborating institutions collected whole blood in K2EDTA tubes following their own protocols. Collaborator samples were shipped for TCRbeta analysis as frozen whole blood, isolated PBMCs, or DNA extracted from either sample type. As regards this clone: Its antigen is currently not known. It has no much larger one-base neighbor in the sample; base qualities were not kept.

The immunoSEQ Assay, a bias-controlled multiplex PCR, was used to amplify TCRbeta CDR3 regions from genomic DNA. In the authors' own workflow: Within the assay, amplification of reference gene primers was used to estimate how many nucleated cells each sample contained. To quantify the absolute abundance of each unique TCRbeta CDR3 rearrangement, sequence reads were collapsed and filtered. For each sample, productive Simpson clonality was calculated as the square root of Simpson's diversity index across productive rearrangements. In TCRdb, the immuneACCESS table is reduced to in-frame sequences with V and J assigned. These tables do not hold every clone; where another copy was compared, an unresolved V gene accounts for under half, and the others remain unexplained. That table gives V, J and clone size, and the DNA gave D and trimming. For this sample the table gives roughly 170,000 clones, of which almost 85% were detected only once. The ten top clones hold around 7.6% of the sample.

The germline V gene provides CDR1 SGHRS and CDR2 YFSETQ. Unmatched junction bases come to 7, with V trimmed by 0 bases and J by 4 bases. The CDR3 runs 17 residues from the cysteine to the phenylalanine. Only CDR3 DNA is held: 51 bases, read in frame from base 1. This TCR was sampled from a man aged 35-49 years who had recovered from COVID-19. Sequenced sample: peripheral blood. Recombination joined TRBV5-1 with TRBJ2-3; TRBD2 aligns with 11 central bases. The DNA sequence is given as TGCGCCAGCAGCTTGGGGCTACTAGCGGGAGTCCCAGATACGCAGTATTTT. This yields the protein CASSLGLLAGVPDTQYF.